What follows are 2 T cell receptor beta chains derived from one specimen sequenced in a study of T-cell memory formation after mild COVID-19. Via MiXCR, TCRdb re-called the 5' RACE reads, giving one row per CDR3 protein. This sample carries a few hundred thousand distinct CDR3 sequences, roughly a tenth of them seen once, and the ten largest clones take approximately 3%. Sequenced sample: PBMCs or a T cell subset sorted from them (not recorded which). Source of these receptors: a man aged 18 to 35 who had mild COVID-19 (a few samples of this study predate the infection). Cell type and time point are not known.

This clonotype was picked up a small number of times. This chain links TRBV29-1 with TRBJ1-5; D is unclear. The CDR3 contains 13 residues. Trimming took off 7 bases at V and 5 bases at J, with 15 bases between the two ends. Germline V gives CDR1 SQVTM, CDR2 ANQGSEA. CDR3 amino acids: CSAQAGFDQPQHF. DNA of the CDR3: TGCAGCGCCCAAGCGGGGTTTGATCAGCCCCAGCATTTT.

The chain carries TRBV28 and TRBJ1-6; D possibly corresponds to TRBD1 (6 bases). V gave up 6 bases and J gave up 10 bases, with 19 bases separating them. This CDR3 has 15 residues. The germline V gene encodes CDR1 MDHEN and CDR2 SYDVKM. Here the CDR3 reads CASRSGDIEHSPLHF. The CDR3 DNA reads as TGTGCCAGCAGATCCGGGGACATCGAGCACTCACCCCTCCACTTT. The whole variable domain, filled in from reference TRBV28 and TRBJ1-6, reads DVKVTQSSRYLVKRTGEKVFLECVQDMDHENMFWYRQDPGLGLRLIYFSYDVKMKEKGDIPEGYSVSREKKERFSLILESASTNQTSMYLCASRSGDIEHSPLHFGNGTRLTVT.